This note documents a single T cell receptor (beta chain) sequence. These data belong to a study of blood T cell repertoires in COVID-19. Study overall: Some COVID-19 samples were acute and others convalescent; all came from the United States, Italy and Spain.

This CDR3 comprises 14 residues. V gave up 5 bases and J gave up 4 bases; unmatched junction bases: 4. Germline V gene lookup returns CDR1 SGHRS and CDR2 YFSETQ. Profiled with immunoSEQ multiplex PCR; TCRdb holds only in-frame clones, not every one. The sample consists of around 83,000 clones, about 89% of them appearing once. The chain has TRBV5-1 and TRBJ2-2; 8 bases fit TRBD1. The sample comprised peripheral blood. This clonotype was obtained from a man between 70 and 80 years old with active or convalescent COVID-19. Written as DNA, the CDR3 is TGCGCCAGCAGTGGACAGGGAACCACCGGGGAGCTGTTTTTT. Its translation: CASSGQGTTGELFF.